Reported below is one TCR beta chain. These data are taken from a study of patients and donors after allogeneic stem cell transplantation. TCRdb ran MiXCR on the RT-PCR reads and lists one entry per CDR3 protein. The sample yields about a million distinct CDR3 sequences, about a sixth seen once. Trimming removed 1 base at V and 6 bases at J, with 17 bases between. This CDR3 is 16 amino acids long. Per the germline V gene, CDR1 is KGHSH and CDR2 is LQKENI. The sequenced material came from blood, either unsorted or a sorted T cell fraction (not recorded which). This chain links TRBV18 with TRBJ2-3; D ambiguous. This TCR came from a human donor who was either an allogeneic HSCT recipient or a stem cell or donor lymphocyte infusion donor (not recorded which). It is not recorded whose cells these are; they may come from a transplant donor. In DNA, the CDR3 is TGTGCCAGCTCACCACATTCTGATCCGACCGGGGATACGCAGTATTTT. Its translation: CASSPHSDPTGDTQYF.